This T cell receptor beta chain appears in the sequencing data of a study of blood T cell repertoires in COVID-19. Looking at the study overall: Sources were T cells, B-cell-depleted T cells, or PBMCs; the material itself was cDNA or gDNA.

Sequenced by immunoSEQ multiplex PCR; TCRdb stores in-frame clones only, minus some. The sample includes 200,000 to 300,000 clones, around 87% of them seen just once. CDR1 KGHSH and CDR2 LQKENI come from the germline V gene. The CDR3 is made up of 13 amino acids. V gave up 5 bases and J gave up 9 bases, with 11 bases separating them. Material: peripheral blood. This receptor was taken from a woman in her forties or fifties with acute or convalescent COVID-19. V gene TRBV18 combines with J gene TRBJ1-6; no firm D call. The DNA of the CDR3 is TGTGCCAGCTCAACCCGGGTATTTTCACCCCTCCACTTT. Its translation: CASSTRVFSPLHF.